The 19 T cell receptor beta chains reported below all come from one sample, sequenced in a study of blood T cell repertoires in COVID-19. Here immunoSEQ multiplex PCR was the method, and the copy in TCRdb shows in-frame clones only, minus some. The sample shows 220,000 or so clones, 80% to 90% of them seen only once. What was sequenced was peripheral blood. These receptor sequences come from an older woman who had recovered from COVID-19.

This clone has more than one count but fewer than ten. The chain recombines TRBV7-6 with TRBJ2-5; possibly TRBD1 for D (5 bases). Germline V lookup: CDR1 SGHVS, CDR2 FNYEAQ. V was cut by 3 bases and J by 1 base, with 9 bases left in between. The CDR3 loop spans 14 amino acids. The CDR3 nucleotides read TGTGCCAGCAGCTTTAGGGGCAGCCAAGAGACCCAGTACTTC. It encodes CASSFRGSQETQYF. Drawing the rest from reference TRBV7-6 and TRBJ2-5, the complete variable domain is GAGVSQSPRYKVTKRGQDVALRCDPISGHVSLYWYRQALGQGPEFLTYFNYEAQQDKSGLPNDRFSAERPEGSISTLTIQRTEQRDSAMYRCASSFRGSQETQYFGPGTRLLVL.

The rearrangement joins TRBV6-2 or TRBV6-3 to TRBJ2-2, with TRBD1 identical over 7 bases. This CDR3 is built from 16 residues. V lost 5 bases, J lost 3 bases, and 9 bases stayed unmatched. Germline V gene data show CDR1 as MNHEY and CDR2 as SVGEGT. Here the CDR3 DNA reads TGTGCCAGCAGTCCGAGACAGGGATGGTACACCGGGGAGCTGTTTTTT. Its protein is CASSPRQGWYTGELFF.

The V gene is TRBV2, the J gene TRBJ1-1; possibly TRBD1 for D (5 bases). Germline lookup yields CDR1 SNHLY and CDR2 FYNNEI. The CDR3 contains 15 residues. V lost 7 bases and J 4 bases, leaving 19 bases between the germline ends. The CDR3 is CASTPGRVSVTEAFF. The CDR3 DNA reads TGTGCCAGCACCCCGGGCAGGGTTAGTGTCACTGAAGCTTTCTTT.

The chain carries TRBV30 and TRBJ2-5; TRBD2 aligns across 14 bases. This CDR3 has 19 residues. The V segment lost 1 base and the J segment 0 bases; nucleotides outside the gene matches: 10. CDR1 is GTSNPN and CDR2 is SVGIG in the germline V gene (reference sequence). The DNA for the CDR3 is TGTGCCTGGAGTGCAAGAAAGGGACTAGCGGGAGCGTACCAAGAGACCCAGTACTTC. Translation gives CAWSARKGLAGAYQETQYF.

The CDR3 DNA reads as TGCGCCAGCAGCCAAGTAGAGAGGTCCGGGGAGCTGTTTTTT. Amino acid sequence: CASSQVERSGELFF. This rearrangement joins TRBV4-1 to TRBJ2-2, with unresolved D. Between the trimmed V and J ends, which lost 1 base and 6 bases, there was a span of 9 bases. The CDR3 has 14 amino acids. The germline gives CDR1 MGHRA, CDR2 YSYEKL.

V gene TRBV11-2 combines with J gene TRBJ2-1, with TRBD2 identical over 7 bases. Germline V gene data show CDR1 as SGHAT and CDR2 as FQNNGV. Germline trimming cut 1 base from V and 4 bases from J; bases unmatched to any gene: 10. The CDR3 consists of 17 residues. The DNA of the CDR3 is TGTGCCAGCAGCTTAGTGCTAGGCCTAGCGGATTACAATGAGCAGTTCTTC. It yields the protein CASSLVLGLADYNEQFF. Filled out from reference TRBV11-2 and TRBJ2-1, the complete variable domain reads EAGVAQSPRYKIIEKRQSVAFWCNPISGHATLYWYQQILGQGPKLLIQFQNNGVVDDSQLPKDRFSAERLKGVDSTLKIQPAKLEDSAVYLCASSLVLGLADYNEQFFGPGTRLTVL.

The chain uses TRBV6-6 and TRBJ1-5, with TRBD1 as a possible D gene (5 bases). The CDR3 length is 13 residues. The V gene's germline CDR1 is MNHNY and CDR2 SVGAGI (reference sequence). With 0 bases removed from V and 7 bases from J, the gap between germline ends came to 7 bases. CDR3 region: CASSYSGEQPQHF. CDR3 DNA sequence: TGTGCCAGCAGTTACTCAGGGGAACAGCCCCAGCATTTT.

The chain carries TRBV4-1 and TRBJ1-2; 9 bases are shared with TRBD1. This CDR3 spans 17 amino acids. V lost 4 bases, J lost 8 bases, and 17 bases stayed unmatched. Germline CDR1 and CDR2: MGHRA and YSYEKL. The CDR3: CASSPAELDRGMEGYTF. CDR3 DNA sequence: TGCGCCAGCAGCCCAGCAGAATTGGACAGGGGAATGGAGGGCTACACCTTC.

The chain has TRBV6-4 and TRBJ1-1; D uncertain. CDR1 is MRHNA, CDR2 SNTAGT, per germline. This CDR3 comprises 13 residues. The germline V and J ends were trimmed by 6 bases and 0 bases, with 8 bases remaining between them. CDR3 amino acids: CASSLTVNTEAFF. The CDR3, as DNA: TGTGCCAGCAGCTTAACGGTGAACACTGAAGCTTTCTTT.

As regards this clone: In this CDR3 the conserved last residue, phenylalanine or tryptophan, is missing, so a read error is likely. The DNA is left out, because the CDR3 cannot be placed on it with certainty; the CDR3 is given as TCRdb lists it. CDR3 loop: CASSQRPP. The chain recombines TRBV3-1 (or the pseudogene TRBV3-2) with TRBJ2-7; the table's D call, TRBD2, has no DNA check behind it. The CDR3 region is 8 residues in length, termini included. Germline V gives CDR1 LGHDT, CDR2 YNNKEL (reference sequence).

The J gene is TRBJ2-7, the V gene TRBV5-4; TRBD2 agrees at 8 bases. There are 13 residues in the CDR3. Per the germline V gene, CDR1 is SGHNT and CDR2 is YYREEE (reference sequence). V lost 3 bases to trimming and J lost 7 bases; unmatched junction nucleotides: 6. This CDR3 is CASSSGGPREQYF. In DNA form, the CDR3 reads TGTGCCAGCAGCTCGGGGGGGCCGAGGGAGCAGTACTTC.

This chain links TRBV6-5 with TRBJ1-1, with 7 bases matching TRBD1. Germline values: CDR1 MNHEY, CDR2 SVGAGI. The CDR3 runs to 15 residues. Trimming at V came to 0 bases and at J to 0 bases, leaving 1 base not matched to a gene. The CDR3 region is CASSYSTGLNTEAFF. As DNA, the CDR3 is TGTGCCAGCAGTTACTCGACAGGGCTGAACACTGAAGCTTTCTTT.

The gene calls are TRBV5-1 and TRBJ1-1; a weak D match, TRBD1 (5 bases). The germline V and J ends were trimmed by 4 bases and 3 bases, with 16 bases remaining between them. This CDR3 spans 15 amino acids. Germline CDR1 SGHRS, CDR2 YFSETQ. The CDR3: CASSGGGFPDTEAFF. Written as DNA, the CDR3 is TGCGCCAGCAGCGGGGGAGGGTTCCCTGACACTGAAGCTTTCTTT.

The chain carries TRBV4-1 and TRBJ1-2, with TRBD1 matching over 8 bases. The CDR3 contains 17 residues. Trimming took 2 bases from V and 4 from J; bases not matched to a gene: 12. From germline, CDR1 is MGHRA and CDR2 YSYEKL. CDR3 sequence (DNA): TGCGCCAGCAGCCAAAAATTACCGGACAGGGCTAGCTATGGCTACACCTTC. Amino acids: CASSQKLPDRASYGYTF.

The chain combines TRBV6-5 with TRBJ2-1; TRBD2 matches 13 bases. Trimming at V came to 2 bases and at J to 6 bases, leaving 4 bases not matched to a gene. The length of the CDR3 is 16 residues. Germline CDR1 reads MNHEY; CDR2 reads SVGAGI. CDR3 loop: CASSYQTSGGANEQFF. In DNA, the CDR3 is TGTGCCAGCAGTTACCAAACTAGCGGGGGGGCCAATGAGCAGTTCTTC.

This clone has only one observation. The chain carries TRBV20-1 and TRBJ1-2; D uncertain. This CDR3 spans 11 amino acids. V was pared by 6 bases and J by 7 bases, with 12 bases between. CDR1 is DFQATT, CDR2 SNEGSKA, per germline (reference sequence). The CDR3 sequence is CSAQNEVGYTF. Written as DNA, the CDR3 is TGCAGTGCCCAGAATGAGGTTGGCTACACCTTC.

The chain couples TRBV11-3 to TRBJ2-5; weak D call: TRBD1 (5 bases). Trimming shortened V by 1 base and J by 5 bases, and 14 bases separated the two germline ends. The CDR3 consists of 15 residues. Germline V gene lookup returns CDR1 SGHNT and CDR2 YENEEA. The DNA for the CDR3 is TGTGCCAGCAGCTTAGGGGGCGGTGACGGGGAGACCCAGTACTTC. This encodes CASSLGGGDGETQYF.

The chain couples TRBV5-4 to TRBJ2-5, with 11 nucleotides matching TRBD2. V was clipped by 0 bases and J by 4 bases; unmatched bases: 5. The germline V gene has CDR1 SGHNT and CDR2 YYREEE (reference sequence). The CDR3 sequence is 16 residues long. Here the CDR3 reads CASSLASGTSGETQYF. CDR3 bases: TGTGCCAGCAGCTTGGCCTCCGGGACTAGCGGAGAGACCCAGTACTTC.

The table lists this clone with a count of one. The chain recombines TRBV9 with TRBJ2-3; 10 nucleotides match TRBD1. Germline V lookup: CDR1 SGDLS, CDR2 YYNGEE. CDR3 length equals 14 residues. Losses at the gene ends were 3 bases for V and 6 bases for J; bases not matched to a gene: 4. For the CDR3, the DNA is TGTGCCAGCAGCGGACAGGGGGCTGGGGATACGCAGTATTTT. Protein: CASSGQGAGDTQYF.